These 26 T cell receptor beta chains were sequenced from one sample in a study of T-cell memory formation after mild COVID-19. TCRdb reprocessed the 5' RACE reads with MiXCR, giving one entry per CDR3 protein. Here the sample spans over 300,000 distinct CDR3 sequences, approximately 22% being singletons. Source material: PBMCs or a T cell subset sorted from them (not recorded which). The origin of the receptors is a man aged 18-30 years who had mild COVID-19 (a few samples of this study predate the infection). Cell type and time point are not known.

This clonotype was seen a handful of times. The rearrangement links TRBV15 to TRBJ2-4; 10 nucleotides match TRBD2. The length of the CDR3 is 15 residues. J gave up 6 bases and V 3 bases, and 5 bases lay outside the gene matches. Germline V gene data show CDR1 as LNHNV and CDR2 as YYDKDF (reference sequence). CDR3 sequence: CATSRASGGLNIQYF. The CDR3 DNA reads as TGTGCCACCAGCAGGGCTAGCGGGGGCCTAAACATTCAGTACTTC.

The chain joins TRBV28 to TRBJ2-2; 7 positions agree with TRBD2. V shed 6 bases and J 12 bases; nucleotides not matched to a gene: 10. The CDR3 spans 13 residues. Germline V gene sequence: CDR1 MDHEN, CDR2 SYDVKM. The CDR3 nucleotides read TGTGCCAGCAGCCTAGCGGTCGAGAGGAAGCTGTTTTTT. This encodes CASSLAVERKLFF. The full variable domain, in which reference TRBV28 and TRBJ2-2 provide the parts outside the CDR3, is DVKVTQSSRYLVKRTGEKVFLECVQDMDHENMFWYRQDPGLGLRLIYFSYDVKMKEKGDIPEGYSVSREKKERFSLILESASTNQTSMYLCASSLAVERKLFFGEGSRLTVL.

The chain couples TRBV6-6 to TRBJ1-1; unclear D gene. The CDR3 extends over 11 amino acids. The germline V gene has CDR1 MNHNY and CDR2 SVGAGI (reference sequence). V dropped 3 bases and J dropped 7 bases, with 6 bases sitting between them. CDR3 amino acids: CASSYSNEAFF. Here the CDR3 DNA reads TGTGCCAGCAGTTATAGTAATGAAGCTTTCTTT.

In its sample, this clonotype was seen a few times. The CDR3 sequence is CASSWTAFEAFF. The DNA of the CDR3 is TGTGCCAGCAGTTGGACAGCGTTTGAAGCTTTCTTT. V is TRBV2 and J is TRBJ1-1; possible D gene TRBD1, 6 bases. The CDR3 length is 12 residues. Trimming shortened V by 5 bases and J by 7 bases, and 11 bases separated the two germline ends. Germline V gene sequence: CDR1 SNHLY, CDR2 FYNNEI. The whole variable domain, filled in from reference TRBV2 and TRBJ1-1, reads EPEVTQTPSHQVTQMGQEVILRCVPISNHLYFYWYRQILGQKVEFLVSFYNNEISEKSEIFDDQFSVERPDGSNFTLKIRSTKLEDSAMYFCASSWTAFEAFFGQGTRLTVV.

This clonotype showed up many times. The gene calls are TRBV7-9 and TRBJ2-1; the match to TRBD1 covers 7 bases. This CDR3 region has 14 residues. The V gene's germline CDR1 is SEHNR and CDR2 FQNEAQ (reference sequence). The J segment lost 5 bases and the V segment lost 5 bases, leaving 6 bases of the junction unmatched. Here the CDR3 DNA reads TGTGCCAGCAGCCGAGGGGACAGCAACAATGAGCAGTTCTTC. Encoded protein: CASSRGDSNNEQFF.

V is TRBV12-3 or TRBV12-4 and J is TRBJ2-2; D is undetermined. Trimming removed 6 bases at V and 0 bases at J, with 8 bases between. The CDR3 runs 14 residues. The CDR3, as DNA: TGTGCCAGCAGACGACTGCCGAACACCGGGGAGCTGTTTTTT. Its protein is CASRRLPNTGELFF.

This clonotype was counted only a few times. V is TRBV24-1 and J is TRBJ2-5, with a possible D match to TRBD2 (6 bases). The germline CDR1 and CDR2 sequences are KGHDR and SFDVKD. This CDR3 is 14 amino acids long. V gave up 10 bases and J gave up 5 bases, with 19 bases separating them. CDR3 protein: CATSPAGKGETQYF. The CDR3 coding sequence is TGTGCCACGAGCCCGGCGGGGAAAGGGGAGACCCAGTACTTC.

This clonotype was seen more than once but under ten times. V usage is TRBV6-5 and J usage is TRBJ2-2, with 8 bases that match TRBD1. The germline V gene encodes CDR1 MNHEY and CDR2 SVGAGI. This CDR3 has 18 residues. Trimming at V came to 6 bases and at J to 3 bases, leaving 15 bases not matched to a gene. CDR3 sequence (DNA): TGTGCCAGCAGGACGGACAGGGTAGTGTTGAAGGACACCGGGGAGCTGTTTTTT. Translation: CASRTDRVVLKDTGELFF.

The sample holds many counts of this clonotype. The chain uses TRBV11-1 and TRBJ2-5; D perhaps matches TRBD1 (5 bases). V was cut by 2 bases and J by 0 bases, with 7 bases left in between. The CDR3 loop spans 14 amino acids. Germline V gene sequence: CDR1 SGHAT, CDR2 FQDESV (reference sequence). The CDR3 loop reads CASSLQGYQETQYF. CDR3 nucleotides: TGTGCCAGCAGCTTACAGGGATACCAAGAGACCCAGTACTTC. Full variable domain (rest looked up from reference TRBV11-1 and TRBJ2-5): EAEVAQSPRYKITEKSQAVAFWCDPISGHATLYWYRQILGQGPELLVQFQDESVVDDSQLPKDRFSAERLKGVDSTLKIQPAELGDSAMYLCASSLQGYQETQYFGPGTRLLVL.

CDR3 coding DNA: TGCGCCAGCAGCTTAGGCAGGTGGGACACCGGGGAGCTGTTTTTT. Its protein product is CASSLGRWDTGELFF. This sequence joins TRBV5-1 and TRBJ2-2; no reliable D call. Trimming cost V 2 bases and J 3 bases, with 11 bases left between them. Germline loops: CDR1 SGHRS, CDR2 YFSETQ. The CDR3 contains 15 residues.

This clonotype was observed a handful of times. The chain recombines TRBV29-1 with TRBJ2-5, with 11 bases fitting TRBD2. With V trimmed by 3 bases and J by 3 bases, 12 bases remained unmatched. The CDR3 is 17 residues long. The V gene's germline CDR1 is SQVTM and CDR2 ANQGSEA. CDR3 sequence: CSVDGLAGGLYKETQYF. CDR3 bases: TGCAGCGTTGATGGGCTAGCGGGGGGTCTTTACAAAGAGACCCAGTACTTC.

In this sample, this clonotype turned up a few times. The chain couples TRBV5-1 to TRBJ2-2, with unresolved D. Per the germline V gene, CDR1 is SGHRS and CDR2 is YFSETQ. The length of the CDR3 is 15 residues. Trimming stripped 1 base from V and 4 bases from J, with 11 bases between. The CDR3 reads CASSLTGSPTGELFF. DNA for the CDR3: TGCGCCAGCAGCTTGACCGGTAGCCCCACCGGGGAGCTGTTTTTT.

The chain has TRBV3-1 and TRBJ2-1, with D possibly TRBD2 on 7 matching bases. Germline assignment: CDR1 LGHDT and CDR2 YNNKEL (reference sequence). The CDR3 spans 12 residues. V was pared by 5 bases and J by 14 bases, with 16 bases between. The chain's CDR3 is CASSKVAGAEFF. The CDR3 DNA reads TGTGCCAGCAGCAAAGTCGCGGGGGCGGAGTTCTTC.

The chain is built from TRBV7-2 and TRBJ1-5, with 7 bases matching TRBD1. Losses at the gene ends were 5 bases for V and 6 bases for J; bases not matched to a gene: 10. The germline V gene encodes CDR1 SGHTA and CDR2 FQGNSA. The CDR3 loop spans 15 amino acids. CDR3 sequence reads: CASSPEGTVGQPQHF. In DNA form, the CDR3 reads TGTGCCAGCAGCCCGGAGGGGACAGTAGGTCAGCCCCAGCATTTT.

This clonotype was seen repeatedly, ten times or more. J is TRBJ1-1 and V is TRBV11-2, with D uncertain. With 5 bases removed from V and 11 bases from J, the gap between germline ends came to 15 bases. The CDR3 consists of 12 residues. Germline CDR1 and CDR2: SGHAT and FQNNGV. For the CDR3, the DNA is TGTGCCAGCAGCCCCCGCTTTTATGGCGCTTTCTTT. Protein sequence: CASSPRFYGAFF. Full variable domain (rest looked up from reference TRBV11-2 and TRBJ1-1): EAGVAQSPRYKIIEKRQSVAFWCNPISGHATLYWYQQILGQGPKLLIQFQNNGVVDDSQLPKDRFSAERLKGVDSTLKIQPAKLEDSAVYLCASSPRFYGAFFGQGTRLTVV.

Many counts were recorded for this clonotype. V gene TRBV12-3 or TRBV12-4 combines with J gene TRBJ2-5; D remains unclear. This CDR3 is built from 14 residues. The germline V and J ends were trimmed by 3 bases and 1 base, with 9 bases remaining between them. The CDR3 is CASSLHSPQETQYF. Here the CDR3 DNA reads TGTGCCAGCAGTTTGCACAGTCCCCAAGAGACCCAGTACTTC.

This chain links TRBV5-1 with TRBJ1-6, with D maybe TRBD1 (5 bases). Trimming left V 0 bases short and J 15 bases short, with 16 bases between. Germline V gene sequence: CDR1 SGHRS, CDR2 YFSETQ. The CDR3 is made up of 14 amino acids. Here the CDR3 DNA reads TGCGCCAGCAGCTTGGGACAGCCGATTAGTTACCTCCACTTT. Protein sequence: CASSLGQPISYLHF.

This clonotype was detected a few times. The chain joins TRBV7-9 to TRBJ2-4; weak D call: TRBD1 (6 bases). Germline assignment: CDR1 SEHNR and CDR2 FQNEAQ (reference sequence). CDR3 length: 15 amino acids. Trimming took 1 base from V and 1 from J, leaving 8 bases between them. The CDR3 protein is CASSLVQGAKNIQYF. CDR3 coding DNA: TGTGCCAGCAGCTTAGTTCAGGGGGCCAAAAACATTCAGTACTTC.

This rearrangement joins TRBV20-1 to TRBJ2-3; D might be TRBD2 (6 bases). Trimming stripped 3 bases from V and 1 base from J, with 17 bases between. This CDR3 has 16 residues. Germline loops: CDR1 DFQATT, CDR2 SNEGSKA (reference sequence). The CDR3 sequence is CSASPRRGRRTDTQYF. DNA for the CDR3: TGCAGTGCTAGTCCCAGGCGGGGCCGACGCACAGATACGCAGTATTTT.

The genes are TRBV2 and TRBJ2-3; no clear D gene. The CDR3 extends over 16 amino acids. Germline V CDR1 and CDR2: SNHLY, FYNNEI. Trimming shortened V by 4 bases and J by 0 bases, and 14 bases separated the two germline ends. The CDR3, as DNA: TGTGCCAGCAGTGGTTCGGCCCCGTCTAGCACAGATACGCAGTATTTT. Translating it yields CASSGSAPSSTDTQYF.

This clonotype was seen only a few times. In DNA form, the CDR3 reads TGTGCCAGCAGCTCTCCGGGACGTACCACCGGGGAGCTGTTTTTT. Protein product: CASSSPGRTTGELFF. V usage is TRBV7-9 and J usage is TRBJ2-2; D assignment may be TRBD1 or TRBD2 (5 bases each). The CDR3 extends over 15 amino acids. Trimming pared 4 bases from V and 4 bases from J, leaving 13 bases between. The germline gives CDR1 SEHNR, CDR2 FQNEAQ (reference sequence).

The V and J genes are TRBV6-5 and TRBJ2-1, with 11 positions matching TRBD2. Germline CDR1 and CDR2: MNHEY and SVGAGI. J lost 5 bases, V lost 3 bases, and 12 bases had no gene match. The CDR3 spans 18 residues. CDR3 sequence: CASSYLGPTSGGHNEQFF. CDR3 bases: TGTGCCAGCAGTTATTTGGGGCCCACTAGCGGGGGTCACAATGAGCAGTTCTTC.

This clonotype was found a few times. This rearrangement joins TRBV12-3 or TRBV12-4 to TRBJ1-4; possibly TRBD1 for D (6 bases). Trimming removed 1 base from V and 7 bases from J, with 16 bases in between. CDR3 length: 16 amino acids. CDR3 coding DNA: TGTGCCAGCAGTTTAGGGCTTTTGGGGGCCGGTGAAAAACTGTTTTTT. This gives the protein CASSLGLLGAGEKLFF.

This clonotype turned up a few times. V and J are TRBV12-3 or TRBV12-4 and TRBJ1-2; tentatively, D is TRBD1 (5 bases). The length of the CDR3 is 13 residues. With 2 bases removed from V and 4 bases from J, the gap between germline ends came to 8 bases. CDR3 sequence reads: CASSLQGRYGYTF. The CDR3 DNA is TGTGCCAGCAGTTTACAGGGCCGCTATGGCTACACCTTC.

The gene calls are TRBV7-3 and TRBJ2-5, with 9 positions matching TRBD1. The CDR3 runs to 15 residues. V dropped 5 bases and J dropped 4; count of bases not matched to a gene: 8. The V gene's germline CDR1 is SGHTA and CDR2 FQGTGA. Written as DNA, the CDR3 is TGTGCCAGCAGCCCGCAGGGACAGGGCGGAGAGACCCAGTACTTC. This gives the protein CASSPQGQGGETQYF.

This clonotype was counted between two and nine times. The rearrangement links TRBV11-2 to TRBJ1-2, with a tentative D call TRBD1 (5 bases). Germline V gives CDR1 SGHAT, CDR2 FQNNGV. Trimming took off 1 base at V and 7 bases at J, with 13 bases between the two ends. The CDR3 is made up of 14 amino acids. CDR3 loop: CASSLGEGMSGYTF. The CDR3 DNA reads TGTGCCAGCAGCTTAGGTGAGGGGATGAGTGGCTACACCTTC.